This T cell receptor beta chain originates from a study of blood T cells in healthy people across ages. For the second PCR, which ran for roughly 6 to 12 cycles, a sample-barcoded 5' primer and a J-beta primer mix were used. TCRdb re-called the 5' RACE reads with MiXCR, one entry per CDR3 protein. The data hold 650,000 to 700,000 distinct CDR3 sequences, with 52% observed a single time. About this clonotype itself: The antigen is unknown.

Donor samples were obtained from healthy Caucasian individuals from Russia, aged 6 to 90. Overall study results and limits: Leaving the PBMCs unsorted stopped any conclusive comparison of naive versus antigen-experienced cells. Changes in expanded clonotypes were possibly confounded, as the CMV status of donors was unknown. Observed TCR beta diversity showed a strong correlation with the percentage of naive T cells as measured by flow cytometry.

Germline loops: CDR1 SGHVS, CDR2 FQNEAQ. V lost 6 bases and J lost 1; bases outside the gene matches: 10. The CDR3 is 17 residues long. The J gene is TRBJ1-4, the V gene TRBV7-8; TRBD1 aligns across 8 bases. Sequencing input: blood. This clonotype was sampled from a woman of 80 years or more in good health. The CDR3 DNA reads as TGTGCCAGCAGGAAGGACAGGGTGGTCAGAACTAATGAAAAACTGTTTTTT. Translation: CASRKDRVVRTNEKLFF.